The source of this TCR beta chain is a study of blood T cell repertoires in COVID-19. Study context: COVID-19 samples collected from the United States, Italy and Spain covered acute and convalescent phases.

Profiling relied on immunoSEQ multiplex PCR, and the TCRdb table lists in-frame clones only, not all of them. The data hold some 100,000 clones, with 88% observed a single time. Germline V CDR1 and CDR2: LNHDA, SQIVND (reference sequence). This CDR3 is built from 11 residues. The ends were cut back, 6 bases at V and 3 bases at J, with 5 bases in the middle. The rearrangement joins TRBV19 to TRBJ2-5; D is unresolved. The sequence was collected from a woman between 55 and 75 years old with acute or convalescent COVID-19. The sample taken for sequencing was peripheral blood. In DNA, the CDR3 is TGTGCCAGTAGGACTGAAGAGACCCAGTACTTC. It specifies CASRTEETQYF.